The 32 T cell receptor beta chains listed next were all sequenced from one sample in a study of beta chain features in type 1 diabetes. The investigators reverse transcribed all of the isolated RNA, so they sequenced expressed TCRB transcripts. TCRdb keeps only in-frame clones here, not all; method: immunoSEQ multiplex PCR. The table records under 300,000 clones, 27% of them present only once. Sequencing was carried out using central memory CD4+ T cells from blood. These receptors were collected from a man aged 25-40 years in good health.

This clone was picked up a small number of times. Other DNA sequences in this specimen translate into the identical CDR3. V and J are TRBV29-1 and TRBJ2-7; weak D call: TRBD2 (5 bases). Deletions cut 5 bases from V and 4 bases from J, with 18 bases between. Germline CDR1 and CDR2: SQVTM and ANQGSEA. This CDR3 has 14 amino acids. The CDR3 sequence: CSVSDARRSYEQYF. The CDR3 DNA reads as TGCAGCGTTTCCGACGCTCGGAGGTCATACGAGCAGTACTTC.

This clone was picked up a small number of times. The rearrangement uses TRBV28 and TRBJ1-5, with a weak D call TRBD1 (6 bases). The V end lost 6 bases, the J end lost 2 bases, and 20 bases lay between the germline ends. The germline gives CDR1 MDHEN, CDR2 SYDVKM. The CDR3 is 17 residues long. The CDR3 loop reads CASSLTTRGAGNQPQHF. Written as DNA, the CDR3 is TGTGCCAGCAGCCTAACGACCCGGGGGGCGGGCAATCAGCCCCAGCATTTT.

This clone was observed many times. The gene calls are TRBV30 and TRBJ2-7; D may correspond to TRBD1 or TRBD2 (5 bases each). V lost 4 bases and J lost 2, with 12 bases in between. The CDR3 covers 13 residues. Germline-derived CDR1 and CDR2 are GTSNPN and SVGIG (reference sequence). The CDR3 sequence is CAWNQGPTYEQYF. The CDR3 DNA is TGTGCCTGGAACCAGGGACCTACCTACGAGCAGTACTTC.

The sample holds a few counts of this clone. The chain joins TRBV29-1 to TRBJ2-7; D possibly corresponds to TRBD1 (5 bases). V shed 1 base and J shed 0 bases, with 10 bases lying between them. This CDR3 spans 14 amino acids. The germline V gene encodes CDR1 SQVTM and CDR2 ANQGSEA. This chain's CDR3 is CSVEGTPRSYEQYF. The DNA for the CDR3 is TGCAGCGTTGAAGGGACACCCCGCTCCTACGAGCAGTACTTC.

This clone was recorded a few times. The J gene is TRBJ2-7, the V gene TRBV5-4; tentatively, D is TRBD1 (6 bases). From germline, CDR1 is SGHNT and CDR2 YYREEE (reference sequence). Deletions cut 4 bases from V and 6 bases from J, with 20 bases between. This CDR3 is 15 amino acids long. CDR3 sequence reads: CASSRIDRTNGEQYF. The CDR3, as DNA: TGTGCCAGCAGCCGGATTGACAGGACCAACGGCGAGCAGTACTTC. Using reference TRBV5-4 and TRBJ2-7 for the parts outside the CDR3, the full variable domain is ETGVTQSPTHLIKTRGQQVTLRCSSQSGHNTVSWYQQALGQGPQFIFQYYREEENGRGNFPPRFSGLQFPNYSSELNVNALELDDSALYLCASSRIDRTNGEQYFGPGTRLTVT.

The chain has TRBV11-2 and TRBJ2-3; D remains unclear. Germline V gene data show CDR1 as SGHAT and CDR2 as FQNNGV. The ends were cut back, 5 bases at V and 4 bases at J, with 13 bases in the middle. The CDR3 runs to 14 residues. The CDR3, as DNA: TGTGCCAGCAGCAACCTGTACGGGCCAGATACGCAGTATTTT. This translates into CASSNLYGPDTQYF.

This clone was seen many times. The chain carries TRBV23-1 and TRBJ2-7; D is undetermined. TRBV23-1 is an ORF; its function is uncertain. The CDR3 spans 14 residues. Trimming took off 3 bases at V and 2 bases at J, with 11 bases between the two ends. CDR3 in amino acids: CASSQCYAPYEQYF. Written as DNA, the CDR3 is TGCGCCAGCAGTCAGTGCTATGCGCCCTACGAGCAGTACTTC.

The V gene is TRBV2, the J gene TRBJ2-1; TRBD2 might be the D (6 bases). From germline, CDR1 is SNHLY and CDR2 FYNNEI. The CDR3 is 14 amino acids. The V end was cut by 4 bases, the J end by 2 bases, with 9 bases between. The chain's CDR3 is CASSASVAYNEQFF. In nucleotides, the CDR3 is TGTGCCAGCAGTGCTAGCGTAGCCTACAATGAGCAGTTCTTC.

The chain is built from TRBV19 and TRBJ1-2; 7 nucleotides match TRBD1. The V gene's germline CDR1 is LNHDA and CDR2 SQIVND (reference sequence). The CDR3 totals 14 residues. Germline trimming cut 6 bases from V and 4 bases from J; bases unmatched to any gene: 8. Here the CDR3 DNA reads TGTGCCAGTAGCGAACGGGACAGCGTCTATGGCTACACCTTC. Its protein is CASSERDSVYGYTF.

The chain is built from TRBV4-3 and TRBJ2-3, with D possibly being TRBD2 (6 bases). V lost 0 bases and J 0 bases, leaving 10 bases between the germline ends. Germline CDR1 LGHNA, CDR2 YSLEER. The CDR3 contains 16 residues. The DNA for the CDR3 is TGCGCCAGCAGCCAAGATGGGGGGTATAGCACAGATACGCAGTATTTT. Translating it yields CASSQDGGYSTDTQYF.

This clone showed up just a few times. The chain combines TRBV18 with TRBJ2-7, with D possibly TRBD2 on 6 matching bases. Trimming shortened V by 5 bases and J by 6 bases, and 14 bases separated the two germline ends. CDR1 KGHSH and CDR2 LQKENI come from the germline V gene. The CDR3 sequence is 13 residues long. The CDR3 nucleotides are TGTGCCAGCTCATGGGGGGAGCAGGGCGAGCAGTACTTC. Translated: CASSWGEQGEQYF. Looking up the rest from reference TRBV18 and TRBJ2-7 gives the full variable domain: NAGVMQNPRHLVRRRGQEARLRCSPMKGHSHVYWYRQLPEEGLKFMVYLQKENIIDESGMPKERFSAEFPKEGPSILRIQQVVRGDSAAYFCASSWGEQGEQYFGPGTRLTVT.

This clone was seen more than once but under ten times. V usage is TRBV18 and J usage is TRBJ2-3; D is perhaps TRBD1 or TRBD2 (5 bases each). The CDR3 is 17 residues long. Trimming pared 3 bases from V and 2 bases from J, leaving 18 bases between. CDR1 and CDR2 from the germline V gene are KGHSH and LQKENI. Written as DNA, the CDR3 is TGTGCCAGCTCACCGGTTCGGGACGGGCCAAACACAGATACGCAGTATTTT. Amino acids: CASSPVRDGPNTDTQYF. The whole variable domain, remainder taken from reference TRBV18 and TRBJ2-3, is NAGVMQNPRHLVRRRGQEARLRCSPMKGHSHVYWYRQLPEEGLKFMVYLQKENIIDESGMPKERFSAEFPKEGPSILRIQQVVRGDSAAYFCASSPVRDGPNTDTQYFGPGTRLTVL.

The V call is TRBV18, the J call TRBJ2-2, with 8 nucleotides matching TRBD1. The CDR3 totals 15 residues. With 4 bases clipped from V and 4 bases from J, the junction kept 5 bases outside the gene matches. The germline V gene has CDR1 KGHSH and CDR2 LQKENI. CDR3 nucleotide sequence: TGTGCCAGCTCACAGGGACAGGCCAGCACCGGGGAGCTGTTTTTT. This gives the protein CASSQGQASTGELFF. The full variable domain, completed using reference TRBV18 and TRBJ2-2, is NAGVMQNPRHLVRRRGQEARLRCSPMKGHSHVYWYRQLPEEGLKFMVYLQKENIIDESGMPKERFSAEFPKEGPSILRIQQVVRGDSAAYFCASSQGQASTGELFFGEGSRLTVL.

CDR3 bases: TGCAGCGTTGGGAAGAGCGGGAGATACGAGCAGTACTTC. Protein sequence: CSVGKSGRYEQYF. V is TRBV29-1 and J is TRBJ2-7; 8 bases agree with TRBD2. The CDR3 contains 13 residues. Germline values: CDR1 SQVTM, CDR2 ANQGSEA. V was pared by 4 bases and J by 4 bases, with 6 bases of the junction left unmatched.

The chain employs TRBV6-5 and TRBJ2-2; the D gene is possibly TRBD1 (6 bases). V lost 7 bases to trimming and J lost 1 base, with 13 bases between them. The CDR3 totals 15 residues. Germline V gene lookup returns CDR1 MNHEY and CDR2 SVGAGI. The CDR3 coding sequence is TGTGCCAGCACCTTGGGACAAGTGAACACCGGGGAGCTGTTTTTT. Translation: CASTLGQVNTGELFF.

This clone was picked up many times. This chain joins TRBV29-1 and TRBJ2-5; possibly TRBD2 for D (6 bases). Trimming removed 8 bases at V and 4 bases at J, with 14 bases between. The CDR3 length is 12 residues. Looked up from germline, CDR1 is SQVTM and CDR2 is ANQGSEA. The CDR3 sequence is CSLLGGGETQYF. The CDR3 DNA reads as TGCAGCCTCCTGGGGGGAGGAGAGACCCAGTACTTC. Combining the CDR3 with reference TRBV29-1 and TRBJ2-5 gives the whole variable domain SAVISQKPSRDICQRGTSLTIQCQVDSQVTMMFWYRQQPGQSLTLIATANQGSEATYESGFVIDKFPISRPNLTFSTLTVSNMSPEDSSIYLCSLLGGGETQYFGPGTRLLVL.

This clone was observed a handful of times. The V gene is TRBV28, the J gene TRBJ2-7; D is perhaps TRBD2 (5 bases). Trimming shortened V by 8 bases and J by 6 bases, and 14 bases separated the two germline ends. This CDR3 region has 12 residues. The germline gives CDR1 MDHEN, CDR2 SYDVKM. The CDR3 sequence: CASSGSVGEQYF. Here the CDR3 DNA reads TGTGCCAGCTCGGGGTCCGTGGGCGAGCAGTACTTC.

The chain employs TRBV5-4 and TRBJ2-7, with 10 bases that match TRBD2. The CDR3 is 15 residues long. V lost 1 base and J lost 5; bases outside the gene matches: 6. Germline V gene lookup returns CDR1 SGHNT and CDR2 YYREEE (reference sequence). CDR3 nucleotide sequence: TGTGCCAGCAGCTTGTCCCTAGCGGGAGCTCACGAGCAGTACTTC. Encoded protein: CASSLSLAGAHEQYF.

In its sample, this clone was seen a few times. This chain links TRBV7-9 with TRBJ2-1; a possible D gene is TRBD2 (5 bases). Germline assignment: CDR1 SEHNR and CDR2 FQNEAQ (reference sequence). This CDR3 region has 14 residues. V was pared by 8 bases and J by 9 bases, with 20 bases between. The CDR3 spells CASGYLRGGTEQFF. In DNA, the CDR3 is TGTGCCAGCGGGTACTTACGAGGAGGCACTGAGCAGTTCTTC.

J is TRBJ2-1 and V is TRBV7-7; D ambiguous. This CDR3 contains 15 residues. CDR1 SSHAT and CDR2 FNYEAQ come from the germline V gene (reference sequence). V dropped 1 base and J dropped 9 bases, with 16 bases sitting between them. This chain's CDR3 is CASSLVYSSLREQFF. CDR3 in DNA: TGTGCCAGCAGCTTAGTATACAGCTCGCTCCGTGAGCAGTTCTTC.

The V gene is TRBV14, the J gene TRBJ2-1, with 8 bases aligning to TRBD1. V dropped 4 bases and J dropped 8; count of bases not matched to a gene: 7. The CDR3 has 14 amino acids. Germline V gene data show CDR1 as SGHDN and CDR2 as FVKESK. For the CDR3, the DNA is TGTGCCAGCAGCCCGCAGGGGGCTAAGTATGAGCAGTTCTTC. Its translation: CASSPQGAKYEQFF.

The chain couples TRBV10-3 to TRBJ2-1; 10 bases are shared with TRBD2. V lost 2 bases to trimming and J lost 9 bases; unmatched junction nucleotides: 13. CDR3 size: 17 residues. The germline CDR1 and CDR2 sequences are ENHRY and SYGVKD. The CDR3, as DNA: TGTGCCATCAGTGAGACGACTTTGACTAGCGGGTCAGGTGAGCAGTTCTTC. Encoded protein: CAISETTLTSGSGEQFF.

This clone occurred a few times. The identical CDR3 is also encoded by other nucleotide sequences in the sample. J is TRBJ2-7 and V is TRBV18; D gene uncertain. The ends were cut back, 3 bases at V and 3 bases at J, with 12 bases in the middle. Germline V gene data show CDR1 as KGHSH and CDR2 as LQKENI. The CDR3 sequence is 14 residues long. The CDR3 here is CASSPPGLLYEQYF. Here the CDR3 DNA reads TGTGCCAGCTCACCTCCGGGTCTCCTCTACGAGCAGTACTTC.

The chain employs TRBV9 and TRBJ2-3; either TRBD1 or TRBD2 may fit D (5 bases each). CDR3 length: 13 residues. Germline-derived CDR1 and CDR2 are SGDLS and YYNGEE. Trimming took 0 bases from V and 6 from J, leaving 8 bases between them. In DNA form, the CDR3 reads TGTGCCAGCAGCGTAGAGGGACGCGATACGCAGTATTTT. Amino acid sequence: CASSVEGRDTQYF.

This clone came up a few times. The chain couples TRBV29-1 to TRBJ2-5, with 8 bases identical to TRBD1. Trimming at V came to 5 bases and at J to 5 bases, leaving 7 bases not matched to a gene. The CDR3 sequence is 13 residues long. Germline CDR1 is SQVTM and CDR2 is ANQGSEA. CDR3 amino acids: CSVSSGGGETQYF. The DNA of the CDR3 is TGCAGCGTTTCGTCAGGGGGCGGGGAGACCCAGTACTTC.

At least ten counts were recorded for this clone. The chain recombines TRBV5-4 with TRBJ2-1, with D possibly matching TRBD2 (5 bases). This CDR3 comprises 14 residues. Germline CDR1 reads SGHNT; CDR2 reads YYREEE (reference sequence). The germline V and J ends were trimmed by 0 bases and 8 bases, with 12 bases remaining between them. The CDR3 nucleotides read TGTGCCAGCAGCTTGGCCGGGATTCCACATGAGCAGTTCTTC. This encodes CASSLAGIPHEQFF.

The chain joins TRBV27 to TRBJ2-7; 7 nucleotides match TRBD1. The V segment lost 8 bases and the J segment 4 bases; nucleotides outside the gene matches: 17. This CDR3 spans 16 amino acids. The germline CDR1 and CDR2 sequences are MNHEY and SMNVEV (reference sequence). The CDR3 DNA reads as TGTGCCAGCTGGATCCCCTCCGAGACAGGGCCTTACGAGCAGTACTTC. As protein: CASWIPSETGPYEQYF.

The rearrangement links TRBV7-2 to TRBJ1-1; 7 bases match TRBD1. The junction had 3 bases not matched to a gene; V was cut back by 2 bases and J by 0 bases. The germline V gene has CDR1 SGHTA and CDR2 FQGNSA. The CDR3 has 15 amino acids. The CDR3 is CASSLIGQVNTEAFF. The CDR3 DNA sequence: TGTGCCAGCAGCTTAATCGGACAGGTGAACACTGAAGCTTTCTTT.

The V and J genes are TRBV7-9 and TRBJ1-1; 8 nucleotides agree with TRBD1. Germline V gene sequence: CDR1 SEHNR, CDR2 FQNEAQ (reference sequence). The CDR3 extends over 14 amino acids. The trim removed 5 bases at V and 2 bases at J, leaving 4 bases unmatched. In nucleotides, the CDR3 is TGTGCCAGCAGCCGGGACAGGCAAAACACTGAAGCTTTCTTT. It encodes CASSRDRQNTEAFF. The full variable domain, in which reference TRBV7-9 and TRBJ1-1 provide the parts outside the CDR3, is DTGVSQNPRHKITKRGQNVTFRCDPISEHNRLYWYRQTLGQGPEFLTYFQNEAQLEKSRLLSDRFSAERPKGSFSTLEIQRTEQGDSAMYLCASSRDRQNTEAFFGQGTRLTVV.

Ten or more counts support this clone. J is TRBJ2-1 and V is TRBV5-1, with TRBD1 matching 7 bases. CDR3 size: 13 residues. The junction had 9 bases not matched to a gene; V was cut back by 4 bases and J by 11 bases. Germline V lookup: CDR1 SGHRS, CDR2 YFSETQ. CDR3 loop: CASSPTPGQKQFF. CDR3 DNA sequence: TGCGCCAGCAGCCCTACTCCGGGACAGAAGCAGTTCTTC.

This clone was detected a few times. The chain recombines TRBV29-1 with TRBJ2-5, with a weak D call TRBD1 (6 bases). The germline V and J ends were trimmed by 6 bases and 4 bases, with 12 bases remaining between them. This CDR3 is built from 12 residues. CDR1 is SQVTM, CDR2 ANQGSEA, per germline. In DNA form, the CDR3 reads TGCAGCGTCAACAGGGACGGAGAGACCCAGTACTTC. The encoded protein is CSVNRDGETQYF.

The gene calls are TRBV28 and TRBJ2-7, with a possible D match to TRBD2 (6 bases). V dropped 2 bases and J dropped 1 base, with 6 bases sitting between them. CDR3 length: 13 residues. Germline values: CDR1 MDHEN, CDR2 SYDVKM. CDR3 protein: CASSLGGSYEQYF. DNA of the CDR3: TGTGCCAGCAGTTTAGGGGGGTCCTACGAGCAGTACTTC.